This is a list of T cell receptor beta chains from one sample in a study of blood T cell repertoires in COVID-19. The data were produced by immunoSEQ multiplex PCR, yet TCRdb's version contains in-frame clones alone and is incomplete. Of about 38,000 clones in the sample, 65% to 75% are singletons; the top ten hold roughly a tenth. The sequenced material came from peripheral blood. The receptor source for this set is a man aged 65 to 85 with COVID-19, enrolled during active disease. The CDR3 runs from the conserved cysteine through the conserved F or W. D genes are given only for firm matches. Clone size is given for some rows only: seen once, a few or many times, or a class if the clone is expanded.

j_call cdr3_length d_call v_call clone_size cdr3_aa cdr3_nt
TRBJ1-4 17 TRBD1 TRBV7-2 - CASSLGGQGVEREKLFF TGTGCCAGCAGCTTAGGGGGACAGGGGGTGGAAAGGGAAAAACTGTTTTTT
TRBJ1-1 14 - TRBV11-3 - CASSFTDMNTEAFF TGTGCCAGCAGCTTCACAGACATGAACACTGAAGCTTTCTTT
TRBJ1-3 16 - TRBV7-6 - CASSFYSPLSGNTIYF TGTGCCAGCAGCTTTTACAGCCCTTTATCTGGAAACACCATATATTTT
TRBJ1-2 16 TRBD1 TRBV19 few CASSPLPGTGPYGYTF TGTGCCAGTAGTCCGCTCCCCGGGACAGGGCCCTATGGCTACACCTTC
TRBJ2-1 16 - TRBV28 - CASSLPVYRTENEQFF TGTGCCAGCAGTTTACCAGTCTACCGGACAGAAAATGAGCAGTTCTTC
TRBJ2-7 12 TRBD1 TRBV28 few CASSRTGGEQYF TGTGCCAGCAGCAGGACAGGGGGCGAGCAGTACTTC
TRBJ2-3 16 TRBD2 TRBV9 - CASSPRLAEFTDTQYF TGTGCCAGCAGCCCTAGACTAGCGGAGTTCACAGATACGCAGTATTTT
TRBJ2-7 17 TRBD2 TRBV5-1 - CASSLARAGGFSYEQYF TGCGCCAGCAGCTTGGCCCGGGCGGGGGGCTTCTCCTACGAGCAGTACTTC
TRBJ2-1 14 - TRBV5-1 - CASRRGDSYNEQFF TGCGCCAGCAGAAGGGGTGACTCCTACAATGAGCAGTTCTTC
TRBJ1-6 17 - TRBV30 - CAWSLGQMSSYNSPLHF TGTGCCTGGAGTCTCGGACAGATGAGCTCCTATAATTCACCCCTCCACTTT
TRBJ2-1 15 TRBD2 TRBV5-1 - CASSASGGEHNEQFF TGCGCCAGCAGCGCTAGCGGGGGGGAACACAATGAGCAGTTCTTC
TRBJ2-2 14 TRBD1 TRBV10-2 - CASIRQGANGELFF TGCGCCAGCATTCGACAGGGGGCTAACGGGGAGCTGTTTTTT
TRBJ1-2 16 TRBD1 TRBV11-2 few CASSSEGDRRRYGYTF TGTGCCAGCAGCTCAGAAGGGGACAGGAGGAGGTATGGCTACACCTTC
TRBJ2-7 16 TRBD1 TRBV2 - CASTLRTGSIPREQYF TGTGCCAGCACCCTCAGGACAGGGAGCATCCCGCGTGAGCAGTACTTC
TRBJ1-4 15 - TRBV4-1 few CASSLRDSTNEKLFF TGCGCCAGCAGCCTGAGGGATTCAACTAATGAAAAACTGTTTTTT
TRBJ2-7 12 - TRBV6-6 few CASSSDGYEQYF TGTGCCAGCAGTTCAGACGGGTACGAGCAGTACTTC
TRBJ1-2 16 TRBD1 TRBV5-6 - CASSPRGTVIRYGYTF TGTGCCAGCAGCCCCCGAGGGACAGTTATTAGGTATGGCTACACCTTC
TRBJ2-3 19 TRBD2 TRBV4-1 - CASSQVWTSGGAWADTQYF TGCGCCAGCAGCCAAGTTTGGACTAGCGGGGGGGCTTGGGCAGATACGCAGTATTTT
TRBJ1-4 14 - TRBV7-9 - CASSLATTNEKLFF TGTGCCAGCAGCTTAGCCACAACTAATGAAAAACTGTTTTTT
TRBJ2-3 16 TRBD2 TRBV2 - CATPRAGGPGTDTQYF TGTGCCACCCCAAGAGCGGGGGGGCCGGGCACAGATACGCAGTATTTT
TRBJ1-6 16 - TRBV3-1/TRBV3-2 - CASSQGGGERNSPLHF TGTGCCAGCAGCCAAGGAGGCGGTGAACGGAATTCACCCCTCCACTTT
TRBJ1-5 16 TRBD1 TRBV6-2/TRBV6-3 few CASSYWFRGSYQPQHF TGTGCCAGCAGTTATTGGTTCAGGGGGAGCTATCAGCCCCAGCATTTT
TRBJ1-4 18 TRBD1 TRBV5-6 - CASSPDGRTGPTNEKLFF TGTGCCAGCAGCCCGGACGGCAGGACAGGGCCAACTAATGAAAAACTGTTTTTT
TRBJ1-5 14 TRBD1 TRBV10-3 - CAIRNRGEGQPQHF TGTGCCATCAGGAACAGGGGTGAAGGCCAGCCCCAGCATTTT
TRBJ2-1 15 TRBD2 TRBV18 - CASSPVLAGAREQFF TGTGCCAGCTCACCGGTTCTAGCGGGAGCGCGGGAGCAGTTCTTC
TRBJ2-1 15 TRBD2 TRBV10-1 - CASTRSGSDYNEQFF TGCGCCAGCACCCGAAGCGGGAGCGATTACAATGAGCAGTTCTTC
TRBJ1-1 16 TRBD1 TRBV25-1 once CASSENSPRTGGLAFF TGTGCCAGCAGTGAAAACTCCCCGCGGACAGGGGGCTTGGCTTTCTTT
TRBJ2-7 17 TRBD1 TRBV7-8 - CASSLAQGRTGTHEQYF TGTGCCAGCAGCTTAGCGCAAGGGAGGACAGGGACCCACGAGCAGTACTTC
TRBJ2-7 12 - TRBV3-1/TRBV3-2 - CASSQAEYEQYF TGTGCCAGCAGCCAAGCGGAGTACGAGCAGTACTTC
TRBJ1-5 14 - TRBV23-1 - CASSPLQTEGPQHF TGCGCCAGCAGTCCTTTACAGACAGAAGGGCCCCAGCATTTT
TRBJ1-5 14 - TRBV6-5 - CASLGGGRYQPQHF TGTGCCAGCCTCGGAGGAGGGCGATATCAGCCCCAGCATTTT
TRBJ2-5 14 - TRBV27 few CASSSRDTQETQYF TGTGCCAGCAGTTCCCGGGACACTCAAGAGACCCAGTACTTC
TRBJ1-4 15 - TRBV7-9 - CASSSLGADNEKLFF TGTGCCAGCAGCTCCTTAGGGGCAGATAATGAAAAACTGTTTTTT
TRBJ1-1 12 - TRBV27 once CASSSDRVEAFF TGTGCCAGCAGTTCGGACAGAGTAGAAGCTTTCTTT
TRBJ1-6 14 - TRBV14 - CASSQGLAASPLHF TGTGCCAGCAGCCAGGGGTTAGCGGCGTCACCCCTCCACTTT
TRBJ2-7 12 - TRBV29-1 - CSVERRGYEQYF TGCAGCGTTGAACGGCGGGGCTACGAGCAGTACTTC
TRBJ1-2 12 TRBD1 TRBV12-3/TRBV12-4 - CASSFHRGGYTF TGTGCCAGCAGCTTCCACAGGGGTGGCTACACCTTC
TRBJ1-2 17 TRBD1 TRBV15 - CATSRGTGARRTHGYTF TGTGCCACCAGCAGAGGGACAGGGGCTCGAAGGACGCATGGCTACACCTTC
TRBJ1-6 16 - TRBV7-2 - CASSPPGGSYNSPLHF TGTGCCAGCAGCCCCCCGGGGGGTAGCTATAATTCACCCCTCCACTTT
TRBJ1-4 15 - TRBV4-1 once CASSQGQGKSEKLFF TGCGCCAGCAGCCAAGGGCAGGGTAAGAGTGAAAAACTGTTTTTT
TRBJ1-2 13 - TRBV3-1/TRBV3-2 - CASSQDRGYGYTF TGTGCCAGCAGCCAAGATCGAGGCTATGGCTACACCTTC
TRBJ1-4 13 - TRBV5-1 - CASREGANEKLFF TGCGCCAGCAGAGAGGGGGCTAATGAAAAACTGTTTTTT
TRBJ1-6 17 TRBD1 TRBV19 - CASSYSGTGKYNSPLHF TGTGCCAGTAGCTACTCCGGGACAGGAAAATATAATTCACCCCTCCACTTT
TRBJ1-1 13 - TRBV24-1 - CATVNREATEAFF TGTGCCACCGTCAACCGGGAAGCAACTGAAGCTTTCTTT
TRBJ1-5 13 - TRBV18 - CASSVAEDQPQHF TGTGCCAGCTCAGTCGCAGAGGATCAGCCCCAGCATTTT
TRBJ1-4 14 - TRBV10-2 - CASSDNLRGEKLFF TGCGCCAGCAGTGATAATTTACGCGGCGAAAAACTGTTTTTT
TRBJ1-1 14 TRBD1 TRBV10-2 - CASRPDRLNTEAFF TGCGCCAGCAGACCGGACAGGCTGAACACTGAAGCTTTCTTT
TRBJ1-2 15 TRBD1 TRBV7-8 - CASSSGTGQSYGYTF TGTGCCAGCAGCTCTGGGACAGGTCAGTCCTATGGCTACACCTTC
TRBJ1-2 15 - TRBV2 - CASSRLAGAIYGYTF TGTGCCAGCTCTAGGTTGGCAGGGGCCATCTATGGCTACACCTTC
TRBJ2-1 15 TRBD2 TRBV7-3 - CASSPLAGGGNEQFF TGTGCCAGCAGCCCCCTAGCGGGGGGCGGCAATGAGCAGTTCTTC